The sequence of this T cell receptor (beta chain) was determined in a study of post-analysis software for immune sequencing data. Study at large: Both relapsing-remitting and secondary progressive multiple sclerosis featured among the disease courses, as did progressive-relapsing multiple sclerosis. General observations from the study: Roughly 5 TRBV segments, TRBV5-6, TRBV5-1 and TRBV20-1 among them, were found more frequent in patients than controls. Strong co-clustering by F measure linked samples that shared a preparation batch. The normalized Chao1 diversity of multiple sclerosis patients was significantly lower than that of controls.

About this clonotype: Its matching antigen is unknown.

CDR1 MNHEY and CDR2 SMNVEV come from the germline V gene (reference sequence). The CDR3 runs to 14 residues. After removal of 5 bases from V and 13 bases from J, the junction contained 12 bases not matched to a gene. Sequencing libraries made from TCR beta cDNA carried unique molecular identifiers. MiXCR was run by TCRdb on the PCR reads, yielding one entry per CDR3 protein. The sample lists 750,000 to 900,000 distinct CDR3 sequences, about 43% occurring once. The sequence was obtained from a girl between 10 and 17 years old with multiple sclerosis. V gene TRBV27 combines with J gene TRBJ2-4, with 9 positions matching TRBD1. The sequenced sample was blood. The CDR3 loop is CASSKGQGVLEQYF. CDR3 bases: TGTGCCAGCAGTAAGGGACAGGGCGTTTTGGAGCAGTACTTC.